Each of the 28 T cell receptor beta chains below was sequenced from the same sample in a study of blood T cell repertoires in COVID-19. The assay was immunoSEQ multiplex PCR, and TCRdb's table has in-frame clones only and misses some. The table lists over 30,000 clones, 91% of them singletons. Sequenced sample: peripheral blood. The receptor set was obtained from a human donor in a cohort sampled during active COVID-19.

This clone has just a few counts. The rearrangement links TRBV7-2 to TRBJ2-3; TRBD1 aligns across 12 bases. The CDR3 runs 16 residues. The germline gives CDR1 SGHTA, CDR2 FQGNSA. Trimming cost V 3 bases and J 6 bases; bases outside gene matches: 7. CDR3 sequence reads: CASSFTGQGAWDTQYF. Written as DNA, the CDR3 is TGTGCCAGCAGCTTTACGGGACAGGGGGCATGGGATACGCAGTATTTT.

The CDR3 sequence is CASSGGSYGYTF. CDR3 in DNA: TGTGCCAGCAGCGGGGGGAGCTATGGCTACACCTTC. This chain connects TRBV6-5 to TRBJ1-2; TRBD1 is a possible D gene (5 bases). Germline V CDR1 and CDR2: MNHEY, SVGAGI. The V end was cut by 6 bases, the J end by 4 bases, with 9 bases between. This CDR3 contains 12 residues.

This clone occurred once. The chain has TRBV12-5 and TRBJ2-1; 8 bases fit TRBD2. Germline V gives CDR1 LGHNT, CDR2 FRNRAP. V trimming: 2 bases; J trimming: 1 base; junction bases outside the gene matches: 1. The length of the CDR3 is 15 residues. CDR3 sequence: CASGLTGGSYNEQFF. The CDR3 DNA is TGTGCTAGTGGTTTGACGGGGGGGTCCTACAATGAGCAGTTCTTC.

The chain couples TRBV4-1 to TRBJ1-5, with a weak D call TRBD1 (5 bases). The germline V and J ends were trimmed by 6 bases and 0 bases, with 12 bases remaining between them. CDR3 size: 15 residues. CDR1 and CDR2 (germline): MGHRA, YSYEKL. DNA of the CDR3: TGCGCCAGCAGTCCCCAGGGATATAGCAATCAGCCCCAGCATTTT. Its translation: CASSPQGYSNQPQHF.

The chain joins TRBV10-3 to TRBJ2-6; 9 bases are shared with TRBD1. Trimming took 2 bases from V and 0 from J; bases not matched to a gene: 2. This CDR3 is 17 amino acids long. The germline gives CDR1 ENHRY, CDR2 SYGVKD. The CDR3 sequence: CAISEEQGASGANVLTF. Here the CDR3 DNA reads TGTGCCATCAGTGAGGAACAGGGGGCCTCTGGGGCCAACGTCCTGACTTTC.

This clone has just a few counts. The gene calls are TRBV5-8 and TRBJ2-7; 7 bases fit TRBD1. The J segment lost 0 bases and the V segment lost 5 bases, leaving 11 bases of the junction unmatched. There are 16 residues in the CDR3. Germline loops: CDR1 SGHTS, CDR2 YDEGEE. In DNA form, the CDR3 reads TGTGCCAGCAGACAGGGGTCAGGGATAATCTCCTACGAGCAGTACGTC. Protein product: CASRQGSGIISYEQYV.

V and J are TRBV7-6 and TRBJ2-3; TRBD1 matches at 8 bases. The CDR3 runs 14 residues. Germline V gives CDR1 SGHVS, CDR2 FNYEAQ. The ends lost 6 bases at V and 5 bases at J; junction bases unmatched: 7. The CDR3 spells CASSLQGAGDTQYF. The DNA of the CDR3 is TGTGCCAGCAGTCTGCAGGGGGCGGGAGATACGCAGTATTTT.

V and J are TRBV27 and TRBJ1-2; a weak D match, TRBD1 (6 bases). V gave up 6 bases and J gave up 7 bases, with 21 bases separating them. The V gene's germline CDR1 is MNHEY and CDR2 SMNVEV (reference sequence). The CDR3 totals 15 residues. CDR3 loop: CASRPRGWSLGGYTF. DNA for the CDR3: TGTGCCAGCAGACCCAGGGGTTGGAGTTTGGGTGGCTACACCTTC.

This sequence joins TRBV14 and TRBJ1-6; TRBD1 matches 9 bases. J lost 6 bases, V lost 3 bases, and 3 bases had no gene match. The CDR3 has 15 residues. Germline loops: CDR1 SGHDN, CDR2 FVKESK. The CDR3 coding sequence is TGTGCCAGCAGCCACCCGACAGGGGGTAATTCACCCCTCCACTTT. This sequence encodes CASSHPTGGNSPLHF.

As regards this clone: A junction boundary mismatches the germline segment, possibly from a read error. The chain is built from TRBV7-7 and TRBJ2-1; TRBD2 matches at 8 bases. Germline V gene lookup returns CDR1 SSHAT and CDR2 FNYEAQ (reference sequence). The CDR3 is 16 residues long. CDR3 nucleotide sequence: TGTGCTAGCAGCTTAGAAGCGGGAGTCGCCTACAATGAGCAGTTCTTC. This translates into CASSLEAGVAYNEQFF. Using reference TRBV7-7 and TRBJ2-1 for the parts outside the CDR3, the full variable domain is GAGVSQSPRYKVTKRGQDVTLRCDPISSHATLYWYQQALGQGPEFLTYFNYEAQPDKSGLPSDRFSAERPEGSISTLTIQRTEQRDSAMYRCASSLEAGVAYNEQFFGPGTRLTVL.

V gene TRBV4-2 combines with J gene TRBJ2-4; weak D call: TRBD1 (5 bases). Trimming removed 3 bases from V and 3 bases from J, with 12 bases in between. The CDR3 contains 15 residues. Germline CDR1 LGHNA, CDR2 YNFKEQ. The CDR3 DNA is TGTGCCAGCAGCCAGGAATGGGGCAGCAAAAACATTCAGTACTTC. It yields the protein CASSQEWGSKNIQYF.

The chain uses TRBV30 and TRBJ1-2; 7 bases align to TRBD1. V dropped 0 bases and J dropped 8; count of bases not matched to a gene: 6. This CDR3 region has 13 residues. From germline, CDR1 is GTSNPN and CDR2 SVGIG (reference sequence). CDR3 bases: TGTGCCTGGAGTGTTTCGACAGGGCCCGGCTACACCTTC. This sequence encodes CAWSVSTGPGYTF.

The chain recombines TRBV5-6 with TRBJ1-1; 8 nucleotides match TRBD1. The J segment lost 5 bases and the V segment lost 4 bases, leaving 10 bases of the junction unmatched. The CDR3 has 15 residues. Germline V gene data show CDR1 as SGHDT and CDR2 as YYEEEE. CDR3 sequence reads: CASSRTGQGATEAFF. The CDR3, as DNA: TGTGCCAGCAGCCGAACCGGACAGGGAGCAACTGAAGCTTTCTTT.

This clone was observed a single time. The chain employs TRBV3-1 (or the pseudogene TRBV3-2) and TRBJ2-2; D unclear. The germline V gene encodes CDR1 LGHDT and CDR2 YNNKEL (reference sequence). The CDR3 loop spans 13 amino acids. The V gene lost 4 bases and the J gene lost 6 bases, with 9 bases spanning the gap. The CDR3 DNA follows: TGTGCCAGCAGCCCCACACCCGCCGGGGAGCTGTTTTTT. Encoded protein: CASSPTPAGELFF.

V gene TRBV4-3 combines with J gene TRBJ1-3, with a possible D match to TRBD1 (5 bases). CDR3 length equals 15 residues. The germline V gene encodes CDR1 LGHNA and CDR2 YSLEER. V was pared by 4 bases and J by 0 bases, with 10 bases between. The DNA of the CDR3 is TGCGCCAGCAGCCTAACGGGGGGCTCTGGAAACACCATATATTTT. It specifies CASSLTGGSGNTIYF.

The chain uses TRBV5-8 and TRBJ2-5; no definite D call. Trimming removed 0 bases at V and 5 bases at J, with 17 bases between. There are 16 residues in the CDR3. CDR1 and CDR2 (germline): SGHTS, YDEGEE. CDR3 bases: TGTGCCAGCAGCTTGGGGTCCTCGGCGGTAATGGAGACCCAGTACTTC. Protein sequence: CASSLGSSAVMETQYF.

The gene calls are TRBV7-9 and TRBJ2-2; TRBD1 might be the D (6 bases). Germline V gives CDR1 SEHNR, CDR2 FQNEAQ (reference sequence). The CDR3 consists of 13 residues. V shed 6 bases and J shed 4 bases, with 9 bases lying between them. CDR3 nucleotides: TGTGCCAGCAGGTGGACAGCCACCGGGGAGCTGTTTTTT. Translating it yields CASRWTATGELFF.

The V gene is TRBV25-1, the J gene TRBJ2-5; D gene unclear. V was clipped by 5 bases and J by 7 bases, with 17 bases between them. Looked up from germline, CDR1 is MGHDK and CDR2 is SYGVNS. The CDR3 has 14 residues. The CDR3 reads CASSPPDPKRTQYF. The CDR3 bases are TGTGCCAGCAGTCCCCCCGATCCGAAGAGGACCCAGTACTTC.

V is TRBV5-1 and J is TRBJ2-2; D is perhaps TRBD1 (5 bases). V lost 0 bases and J lost 0, with 12 bases in between. CDR1 and CDR2 from the germline V gene are SGHRS and YFSETQ. The CDR3 is made up of 17 amino acids. Here the CDR3 DNA reads TGCGCCAGCAGCTTGGCCCTGGGCAGGGCGAACACCGGGGAGCTGTTTTTT. It is translated as CASSLALGRANTGELFF.

The chain combines TRBV7-3 with TRBJ2-7, with 8 bases lining up with TRBD2. Germline V gene sequence: CDR1 SGHTA, CDR2 FQGTGA. The ends lost 4 bases at V and 0 bases at J; junction bases unmatched: 11. This CDR3 contains 17 residues. The CDR3: CASSWSPTSELSYEQYV. The DNA for the CDR3 is TGTGCCAGCAGCTGGAGCCCGACTAGCGAGCTCTCCTACGAGCAGTACGTC.

The chain combines TRBV7-9 with TRBJ2-1; D remains unclear. CDR3 length equals 15 residues. Germline lookup yields CDR1 SEHNR and CDR2 FQNEAQ (reference sequence). Trimming took 5 bases from V and 0 from J, leaving 11 bases between them. CDR3 in DNA: TGTGCCAGCAGCCTGGTAGTGCCCTCCTACAATGAGCAGTTCTTC. This gives the protein CASSLVVPSYNEQFF. Together with reference TRBV7-9 and TRBJ2-1, the CDR3 gives the full variable domain: DTGVSQNPRHKITKRGQNVTFRCDPISEHNRLYWYRQTLGQGPEFLTYFQNEAQLEKSRLLSDRFSAERPKGSFSTLEIQRTEQGDSAMYLCASSLVVPSYNEQFFGPGTRLTVL.

CDR3 residues: CASSQLGGAGVTDTQYF. The CDR3, as DNA: TGCGCCAGCAGCCAACTAGGGGGAGCGGGGGTAACAGATACGCAGTATTTT. The J gene is TRBJ2-3, the V gene TRBV5-1, with 8 bases matching TRBD2. Germline CDR1 and CDR2: SGHRS and YFSETQ. This CDR3 contains 17 residues. Losses at the gene ends were 4 bases for V and 3 bases for J; bases not matched to a gene: 13. The full variable domain, in which reference TRBV5-1 and TRBJ2-3 provide the parts outside the CDR3, is KAGVTQTPRYLIKTRGQQVTLSCSPISGHRSVSWYQQTPGQGLQFLFEYFSETQRNKGNFPGRFSGRQFSNSRSEMNVSTLELGDSALYLCASSQLGGAGVTDTQYFGPGTRLTVL.

The V call is TRBV2, the J call TRBJ1-4; possibly TRBD1 for D (6 bases). The length of the CDR3 is 13 residues. CDR1 is SNHLY, CDR2 FYNNEI, per germline. Trimming pared 7 bases from V and 3 bases from J, leaving 9 bases between. The CDR3 loop is CASKDSPNEKLFF. In nucleotides, the CDR3 is TGTGCCAGCAAGGACAGCCCTAATGAAAAACTGTTTTTT.

This rearrangement joins TRBV2 to TRBJ2-3; the D gene is possibly TRBD1 (6 bases). CDR1 SNHLY and CDR2 FYNNEI come from the germline V gene. V dropped 6 bases and J dropped 2 bases, with 18 bases sitting between them. The CDR3 runs to 16 residues. CDR3 in DNA: TGTGCCAGCAGAGCAAATCCCGGGACAACCACAGATACGCAGTATTTT. Translated, it gives CASRANPGTTTDTQYF.

This chain joins TRBV29-1 and TRBJ1-2, with 10 bases matching TRBD1. V was clipped by 4 bases and J by 8 bases; unmatched bases: 19. The CDR3 length is 17 residues. The germline V gene has CDR1 SQVTM and CDR2 ANQGSEA. The DNA of the CDR3 is TGCAGCGTTGGATCGGACGATGGGTCCGGGACAGGGGTCGGCTACACCTTC. Its translation is CSVGSDDGSGTGVGYTF.

This sequence joins TRBV7-2 and TRBJ2-3; D not resolved. V shed 5 bases and J shed 0 bases, with 15 bases lying between them. Germline lookup yields CDR1 SGHTA and CDR2 FQGNSA. The CDR3 has 16 amino acids. CDR3: CASSRPVITSTDTQYF. The CDR3 bases are TGTGCCAGCAGCCGTCCTGTAATCACTAGCACAGATACGCAGTATTTT. Based on the CDR3 plus reference TRBV7-2 and TRBJ2-3, the full variable domain is GAGVSQSPSNKVTEKGKDVELRCDPISGHTALYWYRQSLGQGLEFLIYFQGNSAPDKSGLPSDRFSAERTGGSVSTLTIQRTQQEDSAVYLCASSRPVITSTDTQYFGPGTRLTVL.

The chain is built from TRBV30 and TRBJ1-5; D is ambiguous. Germline V gives CDR1 GTSNPN, CDR2 SVGIG (reference sequence). The CDR3 contains 13 residues. V shed 7 bases and J shed 3 bases, with 13 bases lying between them. The CDR3 sequence is CASQEGVNQPQHF. DNA for the CDR3: TGTGCCTCTCAGGAGGGAGTCAATCAGCCCCAGCATTTT.

V is TRBV30 and J is TRBJ1-2, with 9 bases aligning to TRBD1. The V segment lost 6 bases and the J segment 5 bases; nucleotides outside the gene matches: 13. Per the germline V gene, CDR1 is GTSNPN and CDR2 is SVGIG (reference sequence). The CDR3 totals 15 residues. The CDR3 region has the DNA TGTGCCTGCCTCGGGCCCGACAGGGGGATGTATGGCTACACCTTC. It is translated as CACLGPDRGMYGYTF.